These T cell receptor beta chains were read from a single sample in a study of T cells in tuberculosis. Profiled with immunoSEQ multiplex PCR; TCRdb holds only in-frame clones, not every one. The sample includes some 34,000 clones, approximately 90% of them seen just once. Sequencing used PBMCs, obtained at tuberculosis diagnosis. The origin of the receptors is an adult with tuberculosis. Each CDR3 is given with its conserved first and last residue. Fields, in order: CDR3 protein, CDR3 DNA, D gene, clone size, V gene, J gene. The D gene is left open where the match is weak. Rows give clone size only sometimes, using once, few, many, or a class for an expanded clone.

CDR3aa: CASSQGQGLAKNIQYF
CDR3nt: TGCGCCAGCAGCCAAGGACAGGGGCTAGCCAAAAACATTCAGTACTTC
d_gene: TRBD1
abundance: once
v_gene: TRBV4-1
j_gene: TRBJ2-4

CDR3aa: CASSIGDRDSGNTIYF
CDR3nt: TGTGCCAGTAGTATAGGGGACAGGGACTCTGGAAACACCATATATTTT
d_gene: TRBD1
abundance: .
v_gene: TRBV19
j_gene: TRBJ1-3

CDR3aa: CASSPSLAGGQTQYF
CDR3nt: TGTGCCAGCAGCCCAAGTCTAGCAGGGGGGCAGACCCAGTACTTC
d_gene: .
abundance: .
v_gene: TRBV27
j_gene: TRBJ2-5

CDR3aa: CASSPGGYGYTF
CDR3nt: TGTGCCAGCAGCCCAGGGGGCTATGGCTACACCTTC
d_gene: TRBD1
abundance: .
v_gene: TRBV7-2
j_gene: TRBJ1-2

CDR3aa: CASSNIATTGELFF
CDR3nt: TGTGCCAGCAGTAATATAGCGACCACCGGGGAGCTGTTTTTT
d_gene: .
abundance: .
v_gene: TRBV6-1
j_gene: TRBJ2-2

CDR3aa: CASSAPGQGGIDYGYTF
CDR3nt: TGTGCCAGCAGCGCTCCGGGACAGGGGGGAATAGACTATGGCTACACCTTC
d_gene: TRBD1
abundance: .
v_gene: TRBV7-8
j_gene: TRBJ1-2

CDR3aa: CASRGGAANTGELFF
CDR3nt: TGTGCCAGCAGAGGTGGAGCGGCCAACACCGGGGAGCTGTTTTTT
d_gene: .
abundance: .
v_gene: TRBV9
j_gene: TRBJ2-2

CDR3aa: CASSSDNGPDTQYF
CDR3nt: TGTGCCAGCAGCTCTGATAATGGGCCAGATACGCAGTATTTT
d_gene: .
abundance: once
v_gene: TRBV7-9
j_gene: TRBJ2-3

CDR3aa: CASSWSDRSSGYTF
CDR3nt: TGTGCCAGCAGTTGGAGCGACAGGTCCAGTGGCTACACCTTC
d_gene: .
abundance: few
v_gene: TRBV6-6
j_gene: TRBJ1-2

CDR3aa: CASSLARDRDNEQFF
CDR3nt: TGTGCCAGCAGCTTAGCGAGGGACAGAGACAATGAGCAGTTCTTC
d_gene: TRBD1
abundance: .
v_gene: TRBV7-9
j_gene: TRBJ2-1

CDR3aa: CASSLRLHF
CDR3nt: TGTGCCAGCAGCTTACGGCTCCACTTT
d_gene: .
abundance: few
v_gene: TRBV7-3
j_gene: TRBJ1-6

CDR3aa: CASSTTGGGTEAFF
CDR3nt: TGTGCCAGTAGTACCACAGGGGGAGGCACTGAAGCTTTCTTT
d_gene: TRBD1
abundance: .
v_gene: TRBV19
j_gene: TRBJ1-1

CDR3aa: CASSNGGATDTQYF
CDR3nt: TGTGCCAGCAGTAACGGGGGGGCAACAGATACGCAGTATTTT
d_gene: TRBD2
abundance: few
v_gene: TRBV6-4
j_gene: TRBJ2-3

CDR3aa: CAWSKGQGDSPLHF
CDR3nt: TGTGCCTGGAGTAAAGGACAGGGAGATTCACCCCTCCACTTT
d_gene: TRBD1
abundance: once
v_gene: TRBV30
j_gene: TRBJ1-6

CDR3aa: CASSAGGTGNTIYF
CDR3nt: TGTGCCAGCAGTGCAGGAGGGACTGGAAACACCATATATTTT
d_gene: .
abundance: once
v_gene: TRBV2
j_gene: TRBJ1-3

CDR3aa: CASSGNRDSHNYGYTF
CDR3nt: TGTGCCAGCAGCGGCAACCGGGACTCCCATAACTATGGCTACACCTTC
d_gene: .
abundance: .
v_gene: TRBV7-9
j_gene: TRBJ1-2

CDR3aa: CASSLGRERNTEAFF
CDR3nt: TGTGCCAGTAGTCTTGGTAGAGAGAGAAACACTGAAGCTTTCTTT
d_gene: .
abundance: .
v_gene: TRBV19
j_gene: TRBJ1-1

CDR3aa: CASNLRGNTEAFF
CDR3nt: TGCGCCAGCAACTTACGGGGGAACACTGAAGCTTTCTTT
d_gene: .
abundance: .
v_gene: TRBV4-1
j_gene: TRBJ1-1

CDR3aa: CASSQTGGSGANVLTF
CDR3nt: TGCGCCAGCAGCCAAACAGGGGGGTCTGGGGCCAACGTCCTGACTTTC
d_gene: TRBD1
abundance: .
v_gene: TRBV4-3
j_gene: TRBJ2-6

CDR3aa: CASSTGRGRNSPLHF
CDR3nt: TGTGCCAGCAGCACCGGGAGGGGGCGAAATTCACCCCTCCACTTT
d_gene: TRBD1
abundance: .
v_gene: TRBV5-4
j_gene: TRBJ1-6

CDR3aa: CASSLDVVIGVAYEQYF
CDR3nt: TGTGCCAGCAGCTTAGACGTGGTGATAGGGGTGGCCTACGAGCAGTACTTC
d_gene: .
abundance: .
v_gene: TRBV11-2
j_gene: TRBJ2-7

CDR3aa: CASTGGGSYNEQFF
CDR3nt: TGTGCCAGTACCGGCGGGGGGTCCTACAATGAGCAGTTCTTC
d_gene: TRBD2
abundance: .
v_gene: TRBV19
j_gene: TRBJ2-1

CDR3aa: CATSRDPGDTQYF
CDR3nt: TGTGCCACCAGCAGAGATCCAGGTGATACGCAGTATTTT
d_gene: .
abundance: .
v_gene: TRBV15
j_gene: TRBJ2-3

CDR3aa: CASSLDGGGTGELFF
CDR3nt: TGTGCCAGCAGCCTAGACGGCGGGGGCACCGGGGAGCTGTTTTTT
d_gene: TRBD2
abundance: .
v_gene: TRBV7-3
j_gene: TRBJ2-2

CDR3aa: CASSHTWGEMNTEAFF
CDR3nt: TGTGCCAGCAGTCATACCTGGGGCGAAATGAACACTGAAGCTTTCTTT
d_gene: .
abundance: few
v_gene: TRBV2
j_gene: TRBJ1-1

CDR3aa: CAWKGIGGEKLFF
CDR3nt: TGTGCCTGGAAGGGTATAGGAGGGGAAAAACTGTTTTTT
d_gene: .
abundance: .
v_gene: TRBV30
j_gene: TRBJ1-4

CDR3aa: CASSFLGRYEQYF
CDR3nt: TGTGCCAGCAGTTTTTTGGGCCGCTACGAGCAGTACTTC
d_gene: .
abundance: .
v_gene: TRBV27
j_gene: TRBJ2-7

CDR3aa: CASSGGQGISYEQYF
CDR3nt: TGTGCCAGCAGCGGGGGACAGGGGATTTCCTACGAGCAGTACTTC
d_gene: TRBD1
abundance: .
v_gene: TRBV5-6
j_gene: TRBJ2-7

CDR3aa: CASSVGDRVMTDTQYF
CDR3nt: TGTGCCAGCAGCGTAGGGGACAGGGTTATGACAGATACGCAGTATTTT
d_gene: TRBD1
abundance: .
v_gene: TRBV9
j_gene: TRBJ2-3

CDR3aa: CASSLGMGAGGYTF
CDR3nt: TGTGCCAGCAGCTTGGGTATGGGGGCTGGAGGCTACACCTTC
d_gene: .
abundance: .
v_gene: TRBV5-5
j_gene: TRBJ1-2

CDR3aa: CASSPLFGREKETQYF
CDR3nt: TGTGCCAGCAGCCCCTTATTCGGGAGGGAAAAAGAGACCCAGTACTTC
d_gene: TRBD2
abundance: .
v_gene: TRBV7-2
j_gene: TRBJ2-5